These 18 T cell receptor beta chains came from one sample sequenced in a study of control samples from healthy donors and cancer patients. Sequenced by immunoSEQ multiplex PCR; TCRdb stores in-frame clones only, minus some. The repertoire consists of approximately 100,000 clones, with approximately 86% occurring once and the leading ten covering 13% to 15%. What was sequenced was blood. These receptors were taken from a man in his thirties or forties in good health.

This chain links TRBV9 with TRBJ2-5; no definite D call. Germline-derived CDR1 and CDR2 are SGDLS and YYNGEE. V gave up 4 bases and J gave up 2 bases, with 15 bases separating them. The CDR3 sequence is 15 residues long. The CDR3 nucleotides are TGTGCCAGCAGCCCCCATTTAGGAGATCAAGAGACCCAGTACTTC. This translates into CASSPHLGDQETQYF.

For the CDR3, the DNA is TGTGCCAGCAGTTTTAGGGGACCCTCCTACGAGCAGTACTTC. Translation: CASSFRGPSYEQYF. The chain links TRBV28 to TRBJ2-7; D may be TRBD1 or TRBD2 (5 bases each). Trimming removed 3 bases at V and 0 bases at J, with 9 bases between. Germline V gene sequence: CDR1 MDHEN, CDR2 SYDVKM. This CDR3 spans 14 amino acids.

The genes are TRBV7-7 and TRBJ2-7, with D possibly matching TRBD1 (6 bases). Trimming pared 4 bases from V and 3 bases from J, leaving 16 bases between. Germline loops: CDR1 SSHAT, CDR2 FNYEAQ (reference sequence). The CDR3 consists of 15 residues. The CDR3 region has the DNA TGTGCCAGCAGCTCCATAGGGGGATCGGGCTACGAGCAGTACTTC. Translation: CASSSIGGSGYEQYF.

The chain links TRBV20-1 to TRBJ2-7; D gene unclear. Germline V gene lookup returns CDR1 DFQATT and CDR2 SNEGSKA (reference sequence). Between the trimmed V and J ends, which lost 3 bases and 5 bases, there was a span of 14 bases. The CDR3 is made up of 13 amino acids. The CDR3 bases are TGCAGTGCTAGTGCAGTCCGCAGGAACGAGCAGTACTTC. Its translation is CSASAVRRNEQYF.

The gene calls are TRBV15 and TRBJ2-1; possibly TRBD1 for D (6 bases). V lost 0 bases and J 4 bases, leaving 10 bases between the germline ends. This CDR3 has 15 amino acids. Germline-derived CDR1 and CDR2 are LNHNV and YYDKDF (reference sequence). In nucleotides, the CDR3 is TGTGCCACCAGCAGAGAGGCAGGGGAATACAATGAGCAGTTCTTC. Protein product: CATSREAGEYNEQFF.

The rearrangement uses TRBV6-5 and TRBJ2-2; D unresolved. The CDR3 is 14 amino acids. V lost 2 bases and J lost 5, with 9 bases in between. Germline V gene lookup returns CDR1 MNHEY and CDR2 SVGAGI. DNA of the CDR3: TGTGCCAGCAGTTACGGGGTTTTGACCGGGGAGCTGTTTTTT. Its protein is CASSYGVLTGELFF.

The table lists this clone with a count of one. The rearrangement joins TRBV11-2 to TRBJ2-1, with TRBD2 matching over 7 bases. Germline V gene sequence: CDR1 SGHAT, CDR2 FQNNGV. Trimming took 5 bases from V and 0 from J; bases not matched to a gene: 7. The CDR3 spans 16 residues. This CDR3 is CASSARAGSSYNEQFF. The CDR3 bases are TGTGCCAGCAGCGCTCGAGCGGGGAGCTCCTACAATGAGCAGTTCTTC.

The chain recombines TRBV7-8 with TRBJ2-3; 12 nucleotides agree with TRBD2. The CDR3 consists of 17 residues. V shed 1 base, J shed 4 bases, and the junction held 6 bases outside the gene matches. Germline assignment: CDR1 SGHVS and CDR2 FQNEAQ. This chain's CDR3 is CASSLGLAGGLADTQYF. CDR3 bases: TGTGCCAGCAGCTTAGGGCTAGCGGGAGGGTTGGCAGATACGCAGTATTTT.

This chain links TRBV6-2 or TRBV6-3 with TRBJ2-7; D is unresolved. The V gene lost 0 bases and the J gene lost 5 bases, with 17 bases spanning the gap. Germline values: CDR1 MNHEY, CDR2 SVGEGT. The CDR3 sequence is 16 residues long. CDR3: CASSYSTVWGFHEQYF. The CDR3 DNA follows: TGTGCCAGCAGTTACTCAACGGTCTGGGGTTTCCACGAGCAGTACTTC.

This clone has only a few counts. The chain combines TRBV19 with TRBJ1-1, with a tentative D call TRBD1 (6 bases). The CDR3 length is 14 residues. Germline V lookup: CDR1 LNHDA, CDR2 SQIVND (reference sequence). V was pared by 4 bases and J by 5 bases, with 14 bases between. CDR3 region: CASSRQGRGTEAFF. For the CDR3, the DNA is TGTGCCAGTAGTAGGCAGGGGAGAGGGACTGAAGCTTTCTTT.

This chain uses TRBV2 with TRBJ1-1, with D unclear. Trimming took 3 bases from V and 10 from J, leaving 9 bases between them. CDR1 and CDR2 from the germline V gene are SNHLY and FYNNEI. The CDR3 extends over 11 amino acids. Here the CDR3 DNA reads TGTGCCAGCAGTGAGTTCATTTCAGCTTTCTTT. Protein sequence: CASSEFISAFF. The full variable domain, rest sourced from reference TRBV2 and TRBJ1-1, is EPEVTQTPSHQVTQMGQEVILRCVPISNHLYFYWYRQILGQKVEFLVSFYNNEISEKSEIFDDQFSVERPDGSNFTLKIRSTKLEDSAMYFCASSEFISAFFGQGTRLTVV.

The chain has TRBV13 and TRBJ2-3, with D perhaps TRBD1 or TRBD2 (5 bases each). Germline V lookup: CDR1 PRHDT, CDR2 FYEKMQ (reference sequence). This CDR3 region has 13 residues. V gave up 1 base and J gave up 13 bases, with 15 bases separating them. CDR3 residues: CASSLESRGRKYF. The CDR3 coding sequence is TGTGCCAGCAGCTTAGAATCCCGGGGACGTAAGTATTTT.

The gene calls are TRBV7-2 and TRBJ2-7; 10 bases fit TRBD1. CDR1 SGHTA and CDR2 FQGNSA come from the germline V gene. The V and J ends lost 5 bases and 4 bases, in that order; junction bases with no gene match: 8. The CDR3 runs to 15 residues. The CDR3 sequence is CASSQAGTGVYEQYF. The CDR3 region has the DNA TGTGCCAGCAGCCAGGCCGGGACAGGGGTATACGAGCAGTACTTC.

The V call is TRBV18, the J call TRBJ2-2, with 7 bases lining up with TRBD1. Trimming cost V 2 bases and J 4 bases; bases outside gene matches: 1. This CDR3 has 14 residues. Per germline, CDR1 KGHSH and CDR2 LQKENI. CDR3 DNA: TGTGCCAGCTCACCATCAGGGGGCACCGGGGAGCTGTTTTTT. Encoded protein: CASSPSGGTGELFF. The variable domain in full, with the rest retrieved from reference TRBV18 and TRBJ2-2, is NAGVMQNPRHLVRRRGQEARLRCSPMKGHSHVYWYRQLPEEGLKFMVYLQKENIIDESGMPKERFSAEFPKEGPSILRIQQVVRGDSAAYFCASSPSGGTGELFFGEGSRLTVL.

The rearrangement joins TRBV27 to TRBJ2-1; 9 bases align to TRBD2. Germline values: CDR1 MNHEY, CDR2 SMNVEV (reference sequence). Unmatched junction bases numbered 2, after V lost 6 bases and J lost 2 bases. The CDR3 sequence is 14 residues long. The CDR3 DNA is TGTGCCAGCAGGGCTAGCGGGACCTACAATGAGCAGTTCTTC. This translates into CASRASGTYNEQFF.

This chain uses TRBV18 with TRBJ2-1; weak D call: TRBD2 (6 bases). The ends were cut back, 3 bases at V and 4 bases at J, with 16 bases in the middle. Per the germline V gene, CDR1 is KGHSH and CDR2 is LQKENI. The CDR3 spans 16 residues. This CDR3 reads CASSPGRDSVYNEQFF. The CDR3, as DNA: TGTGCCAGCTCACCGGGGCGGGACTCCGTATACAATGAGCAGTTCTTC.

The chain uses TRBV7-2 and TRBJ2-2; D is unclear. The germline V and J ends were trimmed by 2 bases and 1 base, with 8 bases remaining between them. Germline V gene data show CDR1 as SGHTA and CDR2 as FQGNSA. This CDR3 has 15 amino acids. In nucleotides, the CDR3 is TGTGCCAGCAGCTTACTCTCCCTGAACACCGGGGAGCTGTTTTTT. It is translated as CASSLLSLNTGELFF.

CDR3 bases: TGTGCCACCAGTGACCGGACTAGCAGCACCTACAATGAGCAGTTCTTC. Its translation is CATSDRTSSTYNEQFF. The rearrangement joins TRBV24-1 to TRBJ2-1; 8 nucleotides line up with TRBD2. This CDR3 spans 16 amino acids. Per the germline V gene, CDR1 is KGHDR and CDR2 is SFDVKD. With V trimmed by 4 bases and J by 2 bases, 6 bases remained unmatched.